The present TCR beta chain was sequenced within a study of radiation and T cells in renal cell carcinoma. Specified treatment: treatment-naive control, cytoreductive nephrectomy. Method: immunoSEQ multiplex PCR; TCRdb's copy keeps in-frame clones and lacks some. The sample lists under 7,000 clones; about two thirds were seen once. Germline V lookup: CDR1 SGHVS, CDR2 FQNEAQ. The CDR3 consists of 16 residues. V lost 6 bases and J 2 bases, leaving 20 bases between the germline ends. Study observations and caveats: Irradiated tumors held more dominant CDR3 motifs than control tumors. Intratumoral heterogeneity was not captured in these approximately 1 g regions. In nephrectomy-only tumors, top 100 clonotypes averaged approximately 40%, versus approximately 50% irradiated.

For this clone: The antigen is not known.

This chain uses TRBV7-8 with TRBJ2-7, with D possibly TRBD2 on 6 matching bases. The TCR was taken from a human donor with renal cell carcinoma. Specimen: tumor tissue, collected from a patient whose treatment was nephrectomy without radiotherapy. The CDR3 region has the DNA TGTGCCAGCAGTTACCTAATCAGCGGAGGGGCCTACGAGCAGTACTTC. Translating it yields CASSYLISGGAYEQYF. The entire variable domain, with the rest obtained from reference TRBV7-8 and TRBJ2-7, is as follows: GAGVSQSPRYKVAKRGQDVALRCDPISGHVSLFWYQQALGQGPEFLTYFQNEAQLDKSGLPSDRFFAERPEGSVSTLKIQRTQQEDSAVYLCASSYLISGGAYEQYFGPGTRLTVT.